One sample yielded the 17 T cell receptor beta chains listed below, sequenced in a study of T cells in Graves' hyperthyroidism and ophthalmopathy. The CDR3 regions of TCR beta were amplified from RNA transcripts. TCR CDR3 regions were first amplified by RT-PCR with HTBI primers. TCRdb reanalysed the multiplex PCR reads using MiXCR and keeps one entry per CDR3 protein. The sample shows fewer than 900,000 distinct CDR3 sequences, around 20% of them seen only once. Input material: blood. These receptors were collected from a woman in her forties or fifties with Graves' hyperthyroidism that later progressed to Graves' ophthalmopathy.

The rearrangement joins TRBV10-1 to TRBJ1-1; D remains ambiguous. Germline V lookup: CDR1 WNHNN, CDR2 SYGVQD (reference sequence). The CDR3 has 14 residues. Trimming removed 9 bases at V and 3 bases at J, with 17 bases between. The CDR3 coding sequence is TGCGCCAGTCGCAAGACCAGCGGAGACACTGAAGCTTTCTTT. This translates into CASRKTSGDTEAFF.

This clonotype was seen a few times. The chain joins TRBV19 to TRBJ2-3; 7 bases map to TRBD2. Germline V gene lookup returns CDR1 LNHDA and CDR2 SQIVND (reference sequence). Trimming removed 4 bases from V and 3 bases from J; junction bases left unmatched: 7. This CDR3 region has 15 residues. CDR3 sequence: CASSTGDYITDTQYF. In nucleotides, the CDR3 is TGTGCCAGTAGTACCGGGGACTACATAACAGATACGCAGTATTTT.

This clonotype has only a few counts. The chain combines TRBV12-3 or TRBV12-4 with TRBJ1-1; 8 positions match TRBD1. The V gene end was trimmed by 6 bases and the J gene end by 7 bases; junction bases not matched to a gene: 7. CDR3 length: 13 amino acids. CDR3 nucleotide sequence: TGTGCCAGCAGGGACAGGGTGTATGGTGAAGCTTTCTTT. This codes for CASRDRVYGEAFF.

The sample holds many counts of this clonotype. This chain joins TRBV12-3 or TRBV12-4 and TRBJ1-4; D is ambiguous. V was pared by 4 bases and J by 7 bases, with 10 bases between. The CDR3 consists of 13 residues. The CDR3 sequence: CASSSAMGEKLFF. The DNA of the CDR3 is TGTGCCAGCAGTTCGGCCATGGGTGAAAAACTGTTTTTT.

There are many counts of this clonotype. The chain uses TRBV11-2 and TRBJ1-6, with D unresolved. The CDR3 is made up of 13 amino acids. V was pared by 0 bases and J by 10 bases, with 7 bases between. Germline V gene lookup returns CDR1 SGHAT and CDR2 FQNNGV. For the CDR3, the DNA is TGTGCCAGCAGCTTAGATGGGCTCTCACCCCTCCACTTT. Residues: CASSLDGLSPLHF.

This chain uses TRBV24-1 with TRBJ2-2, with D possibly being TRBD2 (6 bases). V lost 0 bases to trimming and J lost 6 bases, with 7 bases between them. Per germline, CDR1 KGHDR and CDR2 SFDVKD. The CDR3 is made up of 14 amino acids. As DNA, the CDR3 is TGTGCCACCAGTGATTTGGGGAGGTCCGGGGAGCTGTTTTTT. Protein: CATSDLGRSGELFF.

In its sample, this clonotype was seen a few times. V and J are TRBV29-1 and TRBJ2-2, with D uncertain. This CDR3 has 11 amino acids. The germline V and J ends were trimmed by 4 bases and 7 bases, with 7 bases remaining between them. Germline lookup yields CDR1 SQVTM and CDR2 ANQGSEA. This CDR3 is CSVGRSGELFF. The CDR3 coding sequence is TGCAGCGTTGGAAGGAGCGGGGAGCTGTTTTTT.

The table lists this clonotype with many counts. The V call is TRBV7-2, the J call TRBJ1-1; D is uncertain. Germline CDR1 is SGHTA and CDR2 is FQGNSA. V was trimmed by 4 bases and J by 6 bases, leaving 15 bases between them. The CDR3 sequence is 14 residues long. The CDR3 DNA follows: TGTGCCAGCAGCTCGACCGGGTCCTCCGCTGAAGCTTTCTTT. The encoded protein is CASSSTGSSAEAFF.

This clonotype has ten or more counts. The chain carries TRBV7-2 and TRBJ1-1, with 11 bases lining up with TRBD1. With 5 bases clipped from V and 4 bases from J, the junction kept 3 bases outside the gene matches. The germline V gene has CDR1 SGHTA and CDR2 FQGNSA. The CDR3 has 14 residues. The CDR3 bases are TGTGCCAGCAGCGGGGACAGGGGGTCCACTGAAGCTTTCTTT. Translated: CASSGDRGSTEAFF.

At least ten counts were recorded for this clonotype. J is TRBJ1-1 and V is TRBV20-1, with D uncertain. Germline CDR1 and CDR2: DFQATT and SNEGSKA (reference sequence). V was clipped by 3 bases and J by 5 bases, with 16 bases between them. The length of the CDR3 is 14 residues. This CDR3 reads CSASRSQRGTEAFF. CDR3 sequence (DNA): TGCAGTGCTAGTAGGTCCCAGAGAGGGACTGAAGCTTTCTTT.

In this sample, this clonotype turned up many times. The chain has TRBV18 and TRBJ1-2; D perhaps matches TRBD1 (6 bases). Trimming took 3 bases from V and 4 from J, leaving 15 bases between them. Germline CDR1 reads KGHSH; CDR2 reads LQKENI. CDR3 length: 15 amino acids. This chain's CDR3 is CASSPGTTTTYGYTF. The DNA for the CDR3 is TGTGCCAGCTCACCCGGGACAACCACTACCTATGGCTACACCTTC.

To note about this clonotype: One end of the junction is discordant with germline, which a read error may explain. The chain combines TRBV20-1 with TRBJ2-7; D call uncertain. CDR1 and CDR2 from the germline V gene are DFQATT and SNEGSKA (reference sequence). The CDR3 has 14 residues. The CDR3 loop is CSANPSRSSYGQYF. Written as DNA, the CDR3 is TGCAGTGCCAACCCCAGCCGCAGCTCCTACGGGCAGTACTTC.

This clonotype has more than one count but fewer than ten. The CDR3 reads CASGPRDRDYGYTF. The CDR3 nucleotides are TGTGCTAGTGGTCCGAGGGACAGGGACTATGGCTACACCTTC. This sequence joins TRBV12-5 and TRBJ1-2; 9 nucleotides line up with TRBD1. There are 14 residues in the CDR3. Germline V gene sequence: CDR1 LGHNT, CDR2 FRNRAP. V was clipped by 5 bases and J by 3 bases; unmatched bases: 4.

This clonotype was seen at least ten times. The V and J genes are TRBV2 and TRBJ2-5; D assignment may be TRBD1 or TRBD2 (6 bases each). The germline gives CDR1 SNHLY, CDR2 FYNNEI. This CDR3 comprises 17 residues. V lost 2 bases and J lost 7, with 23 bases in between. The CDR3 DNA is TGTGCCAGCAGTGAATCTCGGACTGGGGGGCCCGGTGGGACCCAGTACTTC. Translating it yields CASSESRTGGPGGTQYF. Full variable domain (remainder filled in from reference TRBV2 and TRBJ2-5): EPEVTQTPSHQVTQMGQEVILRCVPISNHLYFYWYRQILGQKVEFLVSFYNNEISEKSEIFDDQFSVERPDGSNFTLKIRSTKLEDSAMYFCASSESRTGGPGGTQYFGPGTRLLVL.

In its sample, this clonotype was seen a few times. A junction boundary mismatches the germline segment, possibly from a read error. The CDR3 region is CTSSTRTGARGTEAFF. In DNA form, the CDR3 reads TGTACCAGCAGTACCCGGACAGGGGCGCGGGGCACTGAAGCTTTCTTT. The V call is TRBV27, the J call TRBJ1-1, with 9 bases matching TRBD1. The CDR3 loop spans 16 amino acids. Germline CDR1 reads MNHEY; CDR2 reads SMNVEV (reference sequence).

The sample holds many counts of this clonotype. The CDR3 DNA is TGTGCCAATCGGAGCGGGGGCTCCTACAATGAGCAGTTCTTC. Protein: CANRSGGSYNEQFF. The rearrangement joins TRBV2 to TRBJ2-1; TRBD2 agrees at 8 bases. The germline gives CDR1 SNHLY, CDR2 FYNNEI. There are 14 residues in the CDR3. V shed 10 bases, J shed 0 bases, and the junction held 5 bases outside the gene matches.

The chain uses TRBV2 and TRBJ2-2; D call uncertain. V was trimmed by 7 bases and J by 4 bases, leaving 10 bases between them. The CDR3 sequence is 13 residues long. The germline gives CDR1 SNHLY, CDR2 FYNNEI. The CDR3 here is CASKGQATGELFF. In DNA form, the CDR3 reads TGTGCCAGCAAAGGGCAGGCCACCGGGGAGCTGTTTTTT.